The 21 T cell receptor beta chains reported below all come from one sample, sequenced in a study of blood T cell repertoires in COVID-19. Assay: immunoSEQ multiplex PCR; the TCRdb copy retains only in-frame clones and omits some. The sample records roughly 99,000 clones, 60% to 85% being singletons. Input material: peripheral blood. Receptors were obtained from a man between 65 and 79 years old with acute or convalescent COVID-19.

Here the CDR3 DNA reads TGTGCCAGCAGCCCGACAGGGCCCAACTATGGCTACACCTTC. Translated: CASSPTGPNYGYTF. V gene TRBV6-5 combines with J gene TRBJ1-2; TRBD1 agrees at 7 bases. V gave up 6 bases and J gave up 2 bases; unmatched junction bases: 6. Germline V gives CDR1 MNHEY, CDR2 SVGAGI. This CDR3 is built from 14 residues.

This chain links TRBV2 with TRBJ1-1, with TRBD1 identical over 9 bases. This CDR3 comprises 17 residues. Unmatched junction bases numbered 11, after V lost 6 bases and J lost 0 bases. Germline V CDR1 and CDR2: SNHLY, FYNNEI. The CDR3 protein is CASSPGQGDMVNTEAFF. CDR3 sequence (DNA): TGTGCCAGCAGCCCGGGACAGGGAGATATGGTGAACACTGAAGCTTTCTTT.

This clone was detected only once. This chain uses TRBV5-6 with TRBJ2-2, with D unclear. Trimming removed 2 bases from V and 5 bases from J, with 4 bases in between. Per germline, CDR1 SGHDT and CDR2 YYEEEE. The CDR3 has 12 residues. The CDR3 nucleotides are TGTGCCAGCAGCTTAATAACCGGGGAGCTGTTTTTT. Translated: CASSLITGELFF.

The V gene is TRBV29-1, the J gene TRBJ2-7, with 7 bases aligning to TRBD1. V dropped 5 bases and J dropped 5; count of bases not matched to a gene: 12. The CDR3 has 14 residues. Germline CDR1 reads SQVTM; CDR2 reads ANQGSEA. CDR3 DNA sequence: TGCAGCGTTCTTCCACCGGGACAGTGGAACGAGCAGTACTTC. As protein: CSVLPPGQWNEQYF.

This chain joins TRBV7-9 and TRBJ1-1; the D is unclear. Looked up from germline, CDR1 is SEHNR and CDR2 is FQNEAQ (reference sequence). The CDR3 sequence is 14 residues long. Deletions cut 0 bases from V and 6 bases from J, with 11 bases between. Here the CDR3 reads CASSLAAGRAEAFF. The CDR3 nucleotides read TGTGCCAGCAGCTTAGCAGCGGGGAGGGCTGAAGCTTTCTTT.

The chain has TRBV5-4 and TRBJ2-5, with a tentative D call TRBD2 (5 bases). V gave up 1 base and J gave up 4 bases, with 8 bases separating them. The germline CDR1 and CDR2 sequences are SGHNT and YYREEE (reference sequence). The CDR3 loop spans 13 amino acids. CDR3 amino acids: CASSLTRRETQYF. In nucleotides, the CDR3 is TGTGCCAGCAGCTTGACTAGAAGAGAGACCCAGTACTTC. The full variable domain, rest sourced from reference TRBV5-4 and TRBJ2-5, is ETGVTQSPTHLIKTRGQQVTLRCSSQSGHNTVSWYQQALGQGPQFIFQYYREEENGRGNFPPRFSGLQFPNYSSELNVNALELDDSALYLCASSLTRRETQYFGPGTRLLVL.

V is TRBV19 and J is TRBJ2-1, with 12 bases matching TRBD1. CDR3 length: 14 residues. Trimming at V came to 7 bases and at J to 9 bases, leaving 7 bases not matched to a gene. CDR1 LNHDA and CDR2 SQIVND come from the germline V gene (reference sequence). For the CDR3, the DNA is TGTGCCAGTAACATGGGACAGGGGGCGGGTGAGCAGTTCTTC. Amino acids: CASNMGQGAGEQFF.

The rearrangement links TRBV6-5 to TRBJ1-6, with a possible D match to TRBD1 (5 bases). This CDR3 is built from 15 residues. With 0 bases removed from V and 7 bases from J, the gap between germline ends came to 10 bases. In germline, CDR1 is MNHEY, CDR2 SVGAGI. The CDR3: CASSYSQGRNSPLHF. The CDR3 nucleotides read TGTGCCAGCAGTTACTCCCAGGGCCGGAATTCACCCCTCCACTTT.

This clone was recorded a few times. The rearrangement links TRBV9 to TRBJ2-2; D is possibly TRBD2 (5 bases). The CDR3 is made up of 15 amino acids. The V end was cut by 4 bases, the J end by 6 bases, with 16 bases between. Germline V gives CDR1 SGDLS, CDR2 YYNGEE. CDR3 nucleotide sequence: TGTGCCAGCAGCTTGGAGGTGGCGGGTGCCGGGGAGCTGTTTTTT. Its translation is CASSLEVAGAGELFF.

V and J are TRBV29-1 and TRBJ1-1; perhaps TRBD1 as D (5 bases). Trimming removed 6 bases from V and 2 bases from J, with 13 bases in between. The CDR3 extends over 13 amino acids. CDR1 and CDR2 from the germline V gene are SQVTM and ANQGSEA. The CDR3 sequence: CSVVGGENTEAFF. In nucleotides, the CDR3 is TGCAGCGTCGTCGGGGGAGAAAACACTGAAGCTTTCTTT.

The chain combines TRBV5-4 with TRBJ1-2, with no clear D. V lost 1 base, J lost 6 bases, and 13 bases lay in between. The germline CDR1 and CDR2 sequences are SGHNT and YYREEE (reference sequence). This CDR3 region has 14 residues. The CDR3 loop reads CASSLMQAQDGYTF. CDR3 in DNA: TGTGCCAGCAGCTTGATGCAGGCCCAAGATGGCTACACCTTC.

V and J are TRBV7-6 and TRBJ2-7; weak D call: TRBD1 (5 bases). Germline loops: CDR1 SGHVS, CDR2 FNYEAQ. This CDR3 has 13 amino acids. V was shortened by 5 bases and J by 4 bases, with 12 bases between the two germline ends. This CDR3 is CASSISQGYEQYF. The DNA for the CDR3 is TGTGCCAGCAGCATCTCGCAGGGTTACGAGCAGTACTTC.

This rearrangement joins TRBV9 to TRBJ2-7; weak D call: TRBD2 (6 bases). The CDR3 contains 14 residues. Trimming shortened V by 3 bases and J by 2 bases, and 12 bases separated the two germline ends. Per the germline V gene, CDR1 is SGDLS and CDR2 is YYNGEE. CDR3 nucleotides: TGTGCCAGCAGCGAGGGAGGCATGACCTACGAGCAGTACTTC. This encodes CASSEGGMTYEQYF.

CDR3 nucleotides: TGCGCCAGCAGCGCTTCGGACTATGGCTACACCTTC. This gives the protein CASSASDYGYTF. The chain combines TRBV5-1 with TRBJ1-2; D is unresolved. The germline V and J ends were trimmed by 4 bases and 3 bases, with 7 bases remaining between them. This CDR3 comprises 12 residues. Germline CDR1 is SGHRS and CDR2 is YFSETQ.

The genes are TRBV7-9 and TRBJ2-3, with 9 bases matching TRBD2. The CDR3 runs to 17 residues. Trimming cost V 3 bases and J 4 bases; bases outside gene matches: 11. Germline CDR1 is SEHNR and CDR2 is FQNEAQ (reference sequence). CDR3 sequence: CASSFVRRGGAPDTQYF. The CDR3 region has the DNA TGTGCCAGCAGCTTCGTCCGGCGGGGGGGCGCCCCAGATACGCAGTATTTT.

The chain carries TRBV25-1 and TRBJ1-1; D uncertain. Germline V gene lookup returns CDR1 MGHDK and CDR2 SYGVNS. V lost 2 bases and J lost 5, with 9 bases in between. This CDR3 has 13 amino acids. The CDR3 DNA is TGTGCCAGCAGTGAAGGAGGAGGGACTGAAGCTTTCTTT. Translated: CASSEGGGTEAFF.

V usage is TRBV9 and J usage is TRBJ1-2, with TRBD1 matching over 7 bases. Looked up from germline, CDR1 is SGDLS and CDR2 is YYNGEE. This CDR3 comprises 14 residues. V was clipped by 4 bases and J by 7 bases; unmatched bases: 10. The CDR3 sequence: CASSLTTGSIGYTF. CDR3 DNA: TGTGCCAGCAGCCTTACGACAGGGTCCATTGGCTACACCTTC.

This rearrangement joins TRBV4-3 to TRBJ1-2, with no clear D. The CDR3 consists of 14 residues. The germline V and J ends were trimmed by 1 base and 5 bases, with 11 bases remaining between them. Germline CDR1 is LGHNA and CDR2 is YSLEER. The CDR3 DNA follows: TGCGCCAGCAGCCAAGCCGGGATCGATTATGGCTACACCTTC. It codes for CASSQAGIDYGYTF.

The chain carries TRBV2 and TRBJ1-2; maybe TRBD1 (5 bases). CDR1 is SNHLY, CDR2 FYNNEI, per germline. The CDR3 consists of 15 residues. Trimming cost V 6 bases and J 5 bases, with 19 bases left between them. The CDR3: CASSAGAGEGYGYTF. The CDR3 nucleotides read TGTGCCAGCAGCGCCGGGGCTGGGGAGGGTTATGGCTACACCTTC.

This clone was detected a few times. The chain is built from TRBV11-2 and TRBJ2-7; 11 bases fit TRBD2. J was trimmed by 5 bases and V by 6 bases; bases with no gene match: 12. Germline CDR1 SGHAT, CDR2 FQNNGV. The CDR3 is 16 residues long. The CDR3 DNA is TGTGCCAGCAGACCCACCGGGACTAGCGGCTTCCACGAGCAGTACTTC. Encoded protein: CASRPTGTSGFHEQYF.

The chain recombines TRBV6-6 with TRBJ2-7; 9 bases match TRBD1. Trimming took 0 bases from V and 4 from J; bases not matched to a gene: 1. The CDR3 length is 14 residues. The germline CDR1 and CDR2 sequences are MNHNY and SVGAGI (reference sequence). The CDR3 nucleotides are TGTGCCAGCAGTTACTCGACAGGGGGATACGAGCAGTACTTC. Protein product: CASSYSTGGYEQYF.